This TCR beta chain was identified in a study of PD-1 and CTLA-4 blockade in melanoma. Per germline, CDR1 SGHAT and CDR2 FQNNGV. Trimming removed 5 bases from V and 1 base from J, with 8 bases in between. There are 14 residues in the CDR3. Sequenced by immunoSEQ multiplex PCR; TCRdb stores in-frame clones only, minus some. Altogether some 15,000 clones are present, about 69% being singletons, with the ten largest covering roughly 15%. This clone has more than one count but fewer than ten. The source is a human donor with melanoma. The chain employs TRBV11-2 and TRBJ2-2; D is perhaps TRBD1 (5 bases). The source material was CD8+ T cells from peripheral blood, sampled before anti-PD-1 treatment. The CDR3 spells CASSPGLNTGELFF. The CDR3 nucleotides read TGTGCCAGCAGCCCAGGGCTGAACACCGGGGAGCTGTTTTTT.